These T cell receptor beta chains were read from a single sample in a study of T cell repertoires in cytomegalovirus infection. One entry per CDR3 protein results from TCRdb running MiXCR on the reads. Among under 200,000 distinct CDR3 sequences listed, roughly 28% were seen once. Sequencing was performed on PBMCs. These TCRs come from a human donor in good health (CMV status not recorded). Some clones in this sample may be carry-over from other donors' samples. The CDR3 runs from the conserved cysteine through the conserved F or W. The D gene is left open where the match is weak. Some rows have no size entry. The others give once, few or many, or a class for an expanded clone.

j_call: TRBJ1-1; v_call: TRBV7-8; d_call: .; clone_size: .; cdr3_aa: CASSSARQNTEAFF; cdr3_nt: TGTGCCAGCAGCTCCGCCCGGCAGAACACTGAAGCTTTCTTT
j_call: TRBJ1-1; v_call: TRBV6-1; d_call: .; clone_size: few; cdr3_aa: CATGMGYDEAFF; cdr3_nt: TGTGCCACGGGAATGGGGTATGATGAGGCTTTCTTT
j_call: TRBJ2-7; v_call: TRBV12-3/TRBV12-4; d_call: .; clone_size: many; cdr3_aa: CASSLGRTISYEQYF; cdr3_nt: TGTGCCAGCAGTTTAGGCAGGACGATCTCCTACGAGCAGTACTTC
j_call: TRBJ1-2; v_call: TRBV15; d_call: .; clone_size: .; cdr3_aa: CATSRDFGSGLNYGYTF; cdr3_nt: TGTGCCACCAGCAGAGATTTTGGGTCGGGGTTAAACTATGGCTACACCTTC
j_call: TRBJ2-2; v_call: TRBV7-9; d_call: TRBD2; clone_size: .; cdr3_aa: CAARGETGELFF; cdr3_nt: TGTGCAGCTCGGGGGGAAACCGGGGAGCTGTTTTTT
j_call: TRBJ1-4; v_call: TRBV7-2; d_call: .; clone_size: few; cdr3_aa: CASSPAPQATNEKLFF; cdr3_nt: TGTGCCAGCAGCCCCGCCCCACAAGCAACTAATGAAAAACTGTTTTTT
j_call: TRBJ2-3; v_call: TRBV14; d_call: TRBD2; clone_size: .; cdr3_aa: CASSRLGAGVEDTQYF; cdr3_nt: TGTGCCAGCAGTCGTCTCGGGGCGGGGGTAGAAGATACGCAGTATTTT
j_call: TRBJ1-1; v_call: TRBV2; d_call: .; clone_size: few; cdr3_aa: CASSEAKQNTEAFF; cdr3_nt: TGTGCCAGCAGTGAAGCGAAACAGAACACTGAAGCTTTCTTT
j_call: TRBJ1-1; v_call: TRBV15; d_call: TRBD1; clone_size: .; cdr3_aa: CATSRDPPGGGTEAFF; cdr3_nt: TGTGCCACCAGCAGAGACCCCCCAGGGGGAGGCACTGAAGCTTTCTTT
j_call: TRBJ2-6; v_call: TRBV7-9; d_call: .; clone_size: .; cdr3_aa: CASSLEVANVLTF; cdr3_nt: TGTGCCAGCAGCCTAGAAGTGGCCAACGTCCTGACTTTC
j_call: TRBJ1-2; v_call: TRBV6-1; d_call: TRBD1; clone_size: .; cdr3_aa: CASTQDRVGGYTF; cdr3_nt: TGTGCCAGCACCCAGGACAGGGTTGGCGGCTACACCTTC
j_call: TRBJ1-3; v_call: TRBV5-1; d_call: TRBD1; clone_size: few; cdr3_aa: CASSLGGARDRAVLSGNTIYF; cdr3_nt: TGCGCCAGCAGCTTGGGAGGAGCCCGGGACAGGGCCGTTTTATCAGGGAACACCATATATTTT
j_call: TRBJ2-3; v_call: TRBV7-2; d_call: .; clone_size: .; cdr3_aa: CASSGSTDTQYF; cdr3_nt: TGTGCCAGCAGCGGTAGCACAGATACGCAGTATTTT
j_call: TRBJ1-1; v_call: TRBV20-1; d_call: .; clone_size: few; cdr3_aa: CSARDELAEAFF; cdr3_nt: TGCAGTGCTAGAGATGAGCTCGCTGAAGCTTTCTTT
j_call: TRBJ2-7; v_call: TRBV6-2/TRBV6-3; d_call: .; clone_size: .; cdr3_aa: CASTGVGDTTYEQYF; cdr3_nt: TGTGCCAGCACCGGAGTAGGGGACACGACCTACGAGCAGTACTTC
j_call: TRBJ2-7; v_call: TRBV28; d_call: TRBD2; clone_size: .; cdr3_aa: CASSAQGLGVGEQYF; cdr3_nt: TGTGCCAGCAGTGCCCAGGGACTAGGCGTCGGCGAGCAGTACTTC
j_call: TRBJ2-1; v_call: TRBV12-5; d_call: .; clone_size: few; cdr3_aa: CASGLGGYHWNEQFF; cdr3_nt: TGTGCTAGTGGTTTAGGGGGTTACCATTGGAATGAGCAGTTCTTC
j_call: TRBJ2-1; v_call: TRBV7-2; d_call: .; clone_size: many; cdr3_aa: CASSLGSTSGEQFF; cdr3_nt: TGTGCCAGCAGCTTAGGGTCGACATCGGGCGAGCAGTTCTTC
j_call: TRBJ1-1; v_call: TRBV20-1; d_call: .; clone_size: .; cdr3_aa: CSAIRQHEAFF; cdr3_nt: TGCAGTGCTATCCGACAGCATGAAGCTTTCTTT
j_call: TRBJ2-2; v_call: TRBV7-8; d_call: TRBD1; clone_size: .; cdr3_aa: CASLTGGASGELFF; cdr3_nt: TGTGCCAGCTTGACAGGGGGCGCGTCCGGGGAGCTGTTTTTT
j_call: TRBJ2-6; v_call: TRBV2; d_call: TRBD2; clone_size: few; cdr3_aa: CASTGRGAGANVLTF; cdr3_nt: TGTGCCAGCACCGGGCGGGGGGCTGGGGCCAACGTCCTGACTTTC
j_call: TRBJ1-3; v_call: TRBV3-1; d_call: .; clone_size: few; cdr3_aa: CASSRGMYGRTGHTIYF; cdr3_nt: TGTGCCAGCAGCCGTGGAATGTACGGCAGAACAGGTCACACCATATATTTT
j_call: TRBJ2-7; v_call: TRBV20-1; d_call: .; clone_size: few; cdr3_aa: CSASPSGSLYEQYF; cdr3_nt: TGCAGTGCTAGCCCTTCAGGGAGTCTCTACGAGCAGTACTTC
j_call: TRBJ2-1; v_call: TRBV5-1; d_call: .; clone_size: few; cdr3_aa: CASSLTGNDEQFF; cdr3_nt: TGCGCCAGCAGCTTGACAGGGAATGATGAGCAGTTCTTC
j_call: TRBJ2-4; v_call: TRBV7-2; d_call: .; clone_size: many; cdr3_aa: CASSEGQILDIQYF; cdr3_nt: TGTGCCAGCAGCGAGGGGCAGATCTTAGACATTCAGTACTTC
j_call: TRBJ1-1; v_call: TRBV19; d_call: .; clone_size: .; cdr3_aa: CASSIGATRGPNTEAFF; cdr3_nt: TGTGCCAGTAGTATAGGAGCCACGAGGGGTCCGAACACTGAAGCTTTCTTT
j_call: TRBJ2-1; v_call: TRBV7-9; d_call: TRBD2; clone_size: few; cdr3_aa: CASSPGRGGGGHEQFF; cdr3_nt: TGTGCCAGCAGCCCCGGCCGGGGCGGGGGGGGCCATGAGCAGTTCTTC
j_call: TRBJ1-3; v_call: TRBV19; d_call: .; clone_size: .; cdr3_aa: CASSPLLSGNTIYF; cdr3_nt: TGTGCCAGTAGTCCTCTCCTTTCTGGAAACACCATATATTTT
j_call: TRBJ1-6; v_call: TRBV7-9; d_call: TRBD1; clone_size: .; cdr3_aa: CASSPGTAHNSPLHF; cdr3_nt: TGTGCCAGCAGCCCAGGGACAGCGCATAATTCACCCCTCCACTTT
j_call: TRBJ2-3; v_call: TRBV7-2; d_call: .; clone_size: many; cdr3_aa: CASSSVRSTDTQYF; cdr3_nt: TGTGCCAGCAGCTCGGTCAGGAGCACAGATACGCAGTATTTT
j_call: TRBJ2-3; v_call: TRBV11-2; d_call: TRBD2; clone_size: .; cdr3_aa: CASSSAGGTGTDTQYF; cdr3_nt: TGTGCCAGCAGCTCCGCGGGGGGGACGGGCACAGATACGCAGTATTTT
j_call: TRBJ1-3; v_call: TRBV29-1; d_call: .; clone_size: .; cdr3_aa: CSAAGVSGNTIYF; cdr3_nt: TGCAGCGCCGCAGGAGTCTCTGGAAACACCATATATTTT
j_call: TRBJ2-7; v_call: TRBV11-3; d_call: .; clone_size: few; cdr3_aa: CASSPSGGAEQYF; cdr3_nt: TGTGCCAGCAGCCCCAGTGGGGGCGCCGAGCAGTACTTC
j_call: TRBJ2-7; v_call: TRBV5-1; d_call: .; clone_size: .; cdr3_aa: CASSYRDPRGEQYF; cdr3_nt: TGCGCCAGCAGCTACAGGGACCCAAGGGGCGAGCAGTACTTC
j_call: TRBJ1-5; v_call: TRBV19; d_call: .; clone_size: .; cdr3_aa: CASSIKPGRSNQPQHF; cdr3_nt: TGTGCCAGTAGTATAAAGCCAGGGAGGAGCAATCAGCCCCAGCATTTT
j_call: TRBJ2-1; v_call: TRBV2; d_call: .; clone_size: .; cdr3_aa: CASRGTWIQYEQFF; cdr3_nt: TGTGCCAGCCGAGGGACATGGATACAATATGAGCAGTTCTTC
j_call: TRBJ1-2; v_call: TRBV7-6; d_call: .; clone_size: few; cdr3_aa: CASSLGRERPGGPYYGYTF; cdr3_nt: TGTGCCAGCAGCTTAGGAAGGGAGCGACCAGGCGGACCCTACTATGGCTACACCTTC
j_call: TRBJ2-1; v_call: TRBV11-3; d_call: TRBD1; clone_size: .; cdr3_aa: CASSSMIGGKDEQFF; cdr3_nt: TGTGCCAGCAGCTCCATGATAGGGGGCAAGGATGAGCAGTTCTTC
j_call: TRBJ2-7; v_call: TRBV29-1; d_call: .; clone_size: .; cdr3_aa: CSVRRDFEGEQYF; cdr3_nt: TGCAGCGTTCGCCGGGACTTTGAAGGCGAGCAGTACTTC
j_call: TRBJ1-2; v_call: TRBV7-2; d_call: .; clone_size: many; cdr3_aa: CASSSGAGSFFNYGYTF; cdr3_nt: TGTGCCAGCAGCTCCGGGGCAGGCTCATTTTTTAACTATGGCTACACCTTC
j_call: TRBJ2-1; v_call: TRBV2; d_call: TRBD1; clone_size: few; cdr3_aa: CASSARTGRNEQFF; cdr3_nt: TGTGCCAGCAGTGCCCGGACAGGCAGAAATGAGCAGTTCTTC
j_call: TRBJ1-1; v_call: TRBV10-2; d_call: .; clone_size: .; cdr3_aa: CASGTMNTEAFF; cdr3_nt: TGCGCCTCCGGGACGATGAACACTGAAGCTTTCTTT
j_call: TRBJ2-6; v_call: TRBV6-2/TRBV6-3; d_call: .; clone_size: few; cdr3_aa: CASSLLALSSGANVLTF; cdr3_nt: TGTGCCAGCAGTTTACTGGCCTTAAGCTCTGGGGCCAACGTCCTGACTTTC
j_call: TRBJ1-1; v_call: TRBV7-2; d_call: TRBD1; clone_size: many; cdr3_aa: CASSLATGDTEAFF; cdr3_nt: TGTGCCAGCAGCTTAGCCACAGGGGACACTGAAGCTTTCTTT
j_call: TRBJ2-1; v_call: TRBV20-1; d_call: TRBD2; clone_size: few; cdr3_aa: CSVRRAGSDYNEQFF; cdr3_nt: TGCAGTGTTCGCCGAGCGGGGAGCGACTACAATGAGCAGTTCTTC
j_call: TRBJ1-1; v_call: TRBV3-1; d_call: .; clone_size: .; cdr3_aa: CASSWRQRNTEAFF; cdr3_nt: TGTGCCAGCAGCTGGAGACAGAGGAACACTGAAGCTTTCTTT
j_call: TRBJ2-7; v_call: TRBV6-8; d_call: .; clone_size: .; cdr3_aa: CASVQTASSYEQYF; cdr3_nt: TGTGCCAGCGTTCAAACTGCGAGCTCCTACGAGCAGTACTTC
j_call: TRBJ1-3; v_call: TRBV4-2; d_call: .; clone_size: .; cdr3_aa: CASSQALRTESSGNTIYF; cdr3_nt: TGTGCCAGCAGCCAAGCCCTCAGGACGGAGAGCTCTGGAAACACCATATATTTT
j_call: TRBJ1-4; v_call: TRBV11-2; d_call: .; clone_size: .; cdr3_aa: CASSLGGRADEKLFF; cdr3_nt: TGTGCCAGCAGCTTAGGTGGCAGGGCCGATGAAAAACTGTTTTTT
j_call: TRBJ1-2; v_call: TRBV7-2; d_call: .; clone_size: few; cdr3_aa: CASSGVGGDYGYTF; cdr3_nt: TGTGCCAGCAGCGGGGTAGGGGGGGACTATGGCTACACCTTC